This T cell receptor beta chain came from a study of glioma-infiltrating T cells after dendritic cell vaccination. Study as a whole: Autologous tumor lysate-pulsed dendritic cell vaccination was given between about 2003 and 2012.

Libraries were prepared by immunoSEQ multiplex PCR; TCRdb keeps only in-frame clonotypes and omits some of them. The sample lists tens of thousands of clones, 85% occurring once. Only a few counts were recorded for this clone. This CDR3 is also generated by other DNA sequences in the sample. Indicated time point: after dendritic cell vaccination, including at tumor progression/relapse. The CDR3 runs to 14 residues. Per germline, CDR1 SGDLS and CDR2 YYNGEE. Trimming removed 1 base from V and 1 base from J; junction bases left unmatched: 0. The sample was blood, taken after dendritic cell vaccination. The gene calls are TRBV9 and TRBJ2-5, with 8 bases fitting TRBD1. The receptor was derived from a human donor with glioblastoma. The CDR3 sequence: CASSVQGAQETQYF. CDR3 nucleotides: TGTGCCAGCAGCGTACAGGGGGCCCAAGAGACCCAGTACTTC.